This TCR beta chain originates from a study of cytomegalovirus exposure and HLA in healthy donors. The study, taken as a whole, reports: Specificity of a few CMV-associated chains for CMV antigens was verified in vitro. As a later analysis showed, several of the most significant clusters appeared to be linked to common viral pathogens. The study carried out a later analysis of TCR beta sequences. It associated about 15,000 of them with specific HLA alleles at a false discovery rate of 0.05.

Of note for this clone: Its specificity is unknown.

Per the germline V gene, CDR1 is SGHAT and CDR2 is FQNNGV. This CDR3 is built from 13 residues. V was pared by 1 base and J by 8 bases, with 8 bases between. Primers: 60 Vbeta forward and 13 Jbeta reverse. Authors' processing steps: Later, an analysis found 80 million or so unique TCR beta chains, and approximately 10 million of these were shared. TCRdb keeps only in-frame clones here, not all; method: immunoSEQ multiplex PCR. The D gene and trimming were derived from the DNA, and the V and J assignments and clone size from that table. The sample records over 80,000 clones, around 81% being singletons.

The chain recombines TRBV11-2 with TRBJ2-2, with unresolved D. The TCR was taken from a man aged 35 to 55 in good health and CMV-seropositive. Material for sequencing was PBMCs. CDR3 sequence (DNA): TGTGCCAGCAGCTTAGGCCGAGCGGGGGAGCTGTTTTTT. Amino acid sequence: CASSLGRAGELFF.